These 6 T cell receptor beta chains share one sample of origin, sequenced in a study of blood T cell repertoires in COVID-19. Libraries were prepared by immunoSEQ multiplex PCR; TCRdb keeps only in-frame clonotypes and omits some of them. The sample yields tens of thousands of clones, roughly 73% seen once. Material: peripheral blood. The origin of the receptors is a human donor in a cohort sampled during active COVID-19.

J is TRBJ1-6 and V is TRBV14; D ambiguous. CDR3 length: 12 amino acids. Germline lookup yields CDR1 SGHDN and CDR2 FVKESK. The V and J ends lost 3 bases and 11 bases respectively, with 8 bases between them. CDR3 loop: CASSHTTAPLHF. The CDR3 DNA reads TGTGCCAGCAGCCATACGACTGCACCCCTCCACTTT.

In this sample, this clone turned up once. The chain couples TRBV5-1 to TRBJ2-7, with TRBD2 matching 11 bases. Trimming cost V 0 bases and J 0 bases; bases outside gene matches: 2. In germline, CDR1 is SGHRS, CDR2 YFSETQ. The CDR3 contains 16 residues. The CDR3 DNA reads as TGCGCCAGCAGCTTGGGCCTAGCGGGGGGCTCCTACGAGCAGTACTTC. It yields the protein CASSLGLAGGSYEQYF.

This clone has a single count. The rearrangement joins TRBV19 to TRBJ2-7; D is perhaps TRBD2 (7 bases). The ends were cut back, 5 bases at V and 6 bases at J, with 17 bases in the middle. This CDR3 has 14 residues. In germline, CDR1 is LNHDA, CDR2 SQIVND (reference sequence). This CDR3 reads CASSPQGGVGEQYF. The CDR3, as DNA: TGTGCCAGTAGTCCTCAAGGGGGGGTCGGCGAGCAGTACTTC. The entire variable domain, with the rest obtained from reference TRBV19 and TRBJ2-7, is as follows: DGGITQSPKYLFRKEGQNVTLSCEQNLNHDAMYWYRQDPGQGLRLIYYSQIVNDFQKGDIAEGYSVSREKKESFPLTVTSAQKNPTAFYLCASSPQGGVGEQYFGPGTRLTVT.

The chain couples TRBV10-1 to TRBJ2-7; 9 nucleotides align to TRBD1. There are 16 residues in the CDR3. Germline CDR1 and CDR2: WNHNN and SYGVQD (reference sequence). Trimming cost V 6 bases and J 0 bases; bases outside gene matches: 9. The CDR3 DNA sequence: TGCGCCAGCAGCCCCGGGACAGGGAAAAGCTCCTACGAGCAGTACTTC. Its protein product is CASSPGTGKSSYEQYF.

This clone was seen a single time. The V call is TRBV15, the J call TRBJ1-1, with D hard to call. Trimming pared 8 bases from V and 4 bases from J, leaving 8 bases between. In germline, CDR1 is LNHNV, CDR2 YYDKDF (reference sequence). The CDR3 is 11 residues long. The CDR3 DNA sequence: TGTGCCACCCGGGGTAGCACTGAAGCTTTCTTT. As protein: CATRGSTEAFF. Drawing the rest from reference TRBV15 and TRBJ1-1, the complete variable domain is DAMVIQNPRYQVTQFGKPVTLSCSQTLNHNVMYWYQQKSSQAPKLLFHYYDKDFNNEADTPDNFQSRRPNTSFCFLDIRSPGLGDTAMYLCATRGSTEAFFGQGTRLTVV.

This clone appeared many times. This chain connects TRBV19 to TRBJ1-6, with D possibly being TRBD1 (6 bases). Trimming removed 3 bases at V and 7 bases at J, with 7 bases between. Germline CDR1 and CDR2: LNHDA and SQIVND (reference sequence). The CDR3 totals 13 residues. CDR3 in amino acids: CASSMGQNSPLHF. The CDR3 region has the DNA TGTGCCAGTAGTATGGGACAAAATTCACCCCTCCACTTT.